This T cell receptor (beta chain) derives from a study of T cell clonality in common variable immunodeficiency. Study-wide points: In common variable immunodeficiency, TCR beta chains reportedly carried fewer deletions and N-nucleotide insertions. CVID subjects had higher TCRbeta clonality than healthy controls, most marked in about a third. Repertoire-complication correlations in CVID were limited by patient heterogeneity.

Method: immunoSEQ multiplex PCR; TCRdb's copy keeps in-frame clones and lacks some. Reported are some 25,000 clones, none seen only once; the ten largest carry under 4.5%. This clone was detected only a few times. Its antigen is still unknown. The CDR3 is cut off 3 residues early in the read; its end comes from the germline J gene. Per the germline V gene, CDR1 is GTSNPN and CDR2 is SVGIG (reference sequence). The V gene lost 1 base and the J gene lost 3 bases, with 14 bases spanning the gap. The CDR3 covers 15 residues. The receptor's source is a human donor with common variable immunodeficiency. Source material: peripheral blood mononuclear cells. V usage is TRBV30 and J usage is TRBJ2-3; a weak D match, TRBD1 (5 bases). The CDR3 loop is CAWSEKGHGTDTQYF. The DNA read from the CDR3 is TGTGCCTGGAGTGAAAAGGGGCATGGGACAGATACG.